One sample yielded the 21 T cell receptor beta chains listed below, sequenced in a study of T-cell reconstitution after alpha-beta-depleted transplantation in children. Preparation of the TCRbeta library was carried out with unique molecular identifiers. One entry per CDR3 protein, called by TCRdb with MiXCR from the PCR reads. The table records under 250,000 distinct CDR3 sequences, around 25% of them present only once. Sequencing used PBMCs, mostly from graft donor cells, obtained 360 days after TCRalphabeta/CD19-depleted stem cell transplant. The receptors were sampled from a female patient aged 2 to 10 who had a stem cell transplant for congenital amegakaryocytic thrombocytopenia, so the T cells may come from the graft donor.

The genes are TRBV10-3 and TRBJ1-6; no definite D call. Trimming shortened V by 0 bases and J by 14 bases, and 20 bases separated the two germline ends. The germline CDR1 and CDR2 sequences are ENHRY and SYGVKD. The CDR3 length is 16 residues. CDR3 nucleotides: TGTGCCATCAGTGAGTCGTCGGTGAACACGCCGAGGGCCCTCCACTTT. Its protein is CAISESSVNTPRALHF.

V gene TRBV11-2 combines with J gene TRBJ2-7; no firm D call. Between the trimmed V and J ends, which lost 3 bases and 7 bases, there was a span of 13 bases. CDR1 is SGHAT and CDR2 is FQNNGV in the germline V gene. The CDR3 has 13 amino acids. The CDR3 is CASSFTGLYEQYF. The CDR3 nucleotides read TGTGCCAGCAGCTTCACGGGTCTCTATGAGCAGTACTTC.

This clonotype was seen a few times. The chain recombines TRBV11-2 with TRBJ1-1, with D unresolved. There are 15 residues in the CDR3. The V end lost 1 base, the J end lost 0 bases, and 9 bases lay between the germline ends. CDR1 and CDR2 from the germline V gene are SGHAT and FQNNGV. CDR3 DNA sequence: TGTGCCAGCAGCTTAGTAGCGGCCATGAACACTGAAGCTTTCTTT. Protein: CASSLVAAMNTEAFF.

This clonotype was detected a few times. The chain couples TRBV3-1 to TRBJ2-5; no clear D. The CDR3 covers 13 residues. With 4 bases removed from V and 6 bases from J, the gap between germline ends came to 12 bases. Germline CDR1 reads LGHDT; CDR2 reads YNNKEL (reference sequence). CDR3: CASSPLPGQTQYF. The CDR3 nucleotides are TGTGCCAGCAGCCCTTTGCCCGGACAGACCCAGTACTTC.

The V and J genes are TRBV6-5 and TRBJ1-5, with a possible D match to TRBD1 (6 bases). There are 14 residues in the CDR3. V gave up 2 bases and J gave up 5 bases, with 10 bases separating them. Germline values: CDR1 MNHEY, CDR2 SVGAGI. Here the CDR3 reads CASSYPDSYQPQHF. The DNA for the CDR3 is TGTGCCAGCAGTTACCCGGACAGCTATCAGCCCCAGCATTTT.

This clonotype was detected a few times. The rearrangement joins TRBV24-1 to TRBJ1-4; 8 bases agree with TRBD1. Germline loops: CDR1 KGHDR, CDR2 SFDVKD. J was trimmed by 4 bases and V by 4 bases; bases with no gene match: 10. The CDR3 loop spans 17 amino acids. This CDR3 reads CATSDHPTGADNEKLFF. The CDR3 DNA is TGTGCCACCAGTGACCACCCGACAGGGGCCGATAATGAAAAACTGTTTTTT.

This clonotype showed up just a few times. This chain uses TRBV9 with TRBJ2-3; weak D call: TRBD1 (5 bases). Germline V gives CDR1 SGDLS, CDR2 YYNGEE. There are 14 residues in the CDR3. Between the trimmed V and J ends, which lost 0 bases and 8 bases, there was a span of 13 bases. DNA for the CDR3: TGTGCCAGCAGCGTAGAGTCAGGGCCAGTTACGCAGTATTTT. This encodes CASSVESGPVTQYF.

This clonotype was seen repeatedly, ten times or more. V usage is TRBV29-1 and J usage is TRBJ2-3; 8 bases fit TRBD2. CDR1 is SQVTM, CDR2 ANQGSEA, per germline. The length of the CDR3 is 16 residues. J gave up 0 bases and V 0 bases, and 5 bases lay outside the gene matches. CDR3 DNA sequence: TGCAGCGTTGAAGATCCGGGGGGGACTAGCACAGATACGCAGTATTTT. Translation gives CSVEDPGGTSTDTQYF.

CDR3 nucleotides: TGCGCCAGCAGCCAAGATCGGGTTCGGGCCTCGAGGCTACAAGAGACCCAGTACTTC. Its protein is CASSQDRVRASRLQETQYF. The chain has TRBV4-1 and TRBJ2-5; D gene uncertain. V shed 0 bases and J shed 2 bases, with 22 bases lying between them. The CDR3 sequence is 19 residues long. Germline V gene data show CDR1 as MGHRA and CDR2 as YSYEKL.

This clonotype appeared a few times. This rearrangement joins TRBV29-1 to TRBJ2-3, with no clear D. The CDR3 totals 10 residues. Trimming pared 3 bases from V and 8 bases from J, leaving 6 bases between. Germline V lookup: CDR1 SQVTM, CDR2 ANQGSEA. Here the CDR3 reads CSVDKGTQYF. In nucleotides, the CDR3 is TGCAGCGTTGATAAGGGTACGCAGTATTTT.

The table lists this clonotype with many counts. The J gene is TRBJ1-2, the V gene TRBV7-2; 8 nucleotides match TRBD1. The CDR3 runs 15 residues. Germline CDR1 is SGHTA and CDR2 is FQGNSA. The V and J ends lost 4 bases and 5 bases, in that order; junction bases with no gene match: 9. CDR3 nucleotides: TGTGCCAGCAGCTCCCAAAGGACAGGGTTGTATGGCTACACCTTC. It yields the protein CASSSQRTGLYGYTF.

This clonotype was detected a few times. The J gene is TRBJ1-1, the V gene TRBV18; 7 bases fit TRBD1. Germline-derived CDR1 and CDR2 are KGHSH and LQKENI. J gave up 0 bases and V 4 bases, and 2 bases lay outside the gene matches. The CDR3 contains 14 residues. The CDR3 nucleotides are TGTGCCAGCTCACGGGGACAGCTGAACACTGAAGCTTTCTTT. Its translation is CASSRGQLNTEAFF.

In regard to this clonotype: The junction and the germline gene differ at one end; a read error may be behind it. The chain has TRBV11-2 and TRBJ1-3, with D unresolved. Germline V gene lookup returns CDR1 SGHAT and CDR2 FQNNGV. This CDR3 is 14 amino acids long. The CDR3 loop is CASSLVSGGNTIYF. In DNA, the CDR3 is TGTGCCAGCAGCTTAGTTTCAGGTGGAAACACCATATATTTC.

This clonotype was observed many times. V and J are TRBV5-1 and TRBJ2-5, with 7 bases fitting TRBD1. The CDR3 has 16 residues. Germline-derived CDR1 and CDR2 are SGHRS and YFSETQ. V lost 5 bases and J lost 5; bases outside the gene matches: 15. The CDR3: CASRFGQGDLRETQYF. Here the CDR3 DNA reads TGCGCCAGCAGATTTGGCCAGGGGGATCTAAGGGAGACCCAGTACTTC.

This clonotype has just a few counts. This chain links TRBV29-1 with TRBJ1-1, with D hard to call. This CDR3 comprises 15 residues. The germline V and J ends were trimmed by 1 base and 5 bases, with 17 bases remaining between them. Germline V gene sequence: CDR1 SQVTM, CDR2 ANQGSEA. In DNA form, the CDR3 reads TGCAGCGTTGAAGTCCGTGGCCTGGGCGGGACTGAAGCTTTCTTT. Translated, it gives CSVEVRGLGGTEAFF.

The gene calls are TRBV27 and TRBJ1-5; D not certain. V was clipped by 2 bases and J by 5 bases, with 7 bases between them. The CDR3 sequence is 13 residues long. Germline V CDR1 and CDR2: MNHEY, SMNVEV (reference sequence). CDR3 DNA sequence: TGTGCCAGCAGTTTACGGGAGTATCAGCCCCAGCATTTT. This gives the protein CASSLREYQPQHF.

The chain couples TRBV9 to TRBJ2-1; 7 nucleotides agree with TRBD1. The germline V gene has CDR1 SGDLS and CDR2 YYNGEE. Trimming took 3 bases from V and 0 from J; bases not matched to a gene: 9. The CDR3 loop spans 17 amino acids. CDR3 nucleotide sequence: TGTGCCAGCAGCGGGGTAGGGACAGTTAGCTCCTACAATGAGCAGTTCTTC. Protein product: CASSGVGTVSSYNEQFF.

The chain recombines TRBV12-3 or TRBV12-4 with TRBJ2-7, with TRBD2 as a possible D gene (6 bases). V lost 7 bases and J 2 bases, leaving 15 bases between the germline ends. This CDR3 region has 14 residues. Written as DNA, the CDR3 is TGTGCCAGCACCGACGGGAGACGGACCTACGAGCAGTACTTC. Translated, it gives CASTDGRRTYEQYF.

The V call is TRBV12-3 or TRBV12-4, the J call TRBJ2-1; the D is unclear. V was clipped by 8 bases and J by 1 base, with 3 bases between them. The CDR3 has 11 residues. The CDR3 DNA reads TGTGCCAGCTGGTCCTACAATGAGCAGTTCTTC. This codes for CASWSYNEQFF.

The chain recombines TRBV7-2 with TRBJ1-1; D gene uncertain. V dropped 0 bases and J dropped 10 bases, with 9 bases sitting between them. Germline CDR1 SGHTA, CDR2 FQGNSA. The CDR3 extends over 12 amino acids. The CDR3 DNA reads TGTGCCAGCAGCTTAGCGGCGGGAACAGCTTTCTTT. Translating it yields CASSLAAGTAFF.

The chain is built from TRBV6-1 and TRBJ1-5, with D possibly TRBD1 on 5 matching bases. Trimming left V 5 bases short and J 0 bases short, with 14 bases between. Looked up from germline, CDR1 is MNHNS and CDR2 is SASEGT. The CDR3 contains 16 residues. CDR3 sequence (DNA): TGTGCCAGCAGTACCGGACATACCGTTAGCAATCAGCCCCAGCATTTT. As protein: CASSTGHTVSNQPQHF.